This entry features one T cell receptor (beta chain) sequence. The antigen remains undetermined. This sample was included in a study of cytomegalovirus exposure and HLA in healthy donors. General study points: Later analysis suggested most CMV-associated TCR beta chains were HLA-restricted. Equally common other TCR beta chains were less clonally expanded than HLA-associated ones, a later analysis found. Later findings reportedly placed an Asian-associated ancestry cluster below the approximately 700-donor mean for N-insertions. It was about 150 TCR beta chains that were listed as cytomegalovirus-associated.

The CDR3 totals 16 residues. The V and J ends lost 6 bases and 1 base respectively, with 16 bases between them. Germline V gene lookup returns CDR1 KGHSH and CDR2 LQKENI. The PCR contained 60 Vbeta and 13 Jbeta primers. Measured with immunoSEQ multiplex PCR; TCRdb has only the in-frame clones, and not every one. The sample holds roughly 110,000 clones, roughly 72% seen once. This sequence was found in a young man in good health and CMV-seronegative. The chain has TRBV18 and TRBJ2-1; D is possibly TRBD1 (6 bases). The sequenced sample was PBMCs. The CDR3 region has the DNA TGTGCCAGCTCTCGATCACAGGGTCGGTCCTACAATGAGCAGTTCTTC. Its protein is CASSRSQGRSYNEQFF.